Sequencing of this T cell receptor (beta chain) was carried out in a study of control samples from healthy donors and cancer patients (dated by TCRdb to 2020 to 2021). CDR3 length: 12 amino acids, cysteine to phenylalanine. Solely the CDR3 DNA is kept, with 36 bases framed from the first base. The germline V gene encodes CDR1 LNHDA and CDR2 SQIVND (reference sequence). V was cut back by 7 bases and J by 4 bases, leaving a gap of 10 bases between them. Concerning this clone: Its binding antigen is unknown. Per-base qualities were not stored, and no clone one base away is much larger.

The library came from the immunoSEQ multiplex PCR assay. TCRdb stores this immuneACCESS table with in-frame sequences only. Part of the clones is absent; in the studies checked, under half of the shortfall reflects unresolved V genes, and no reason is known for the rest. This sample comprises about 160,000 clones, just under 95% of them detected only once. In total, the top ten clones hold around 9.3% of the sample. The rearrangement joined TRBV19 to TRBJ1-1; TRBD1 is a possible D gene, resting on 6 matching bases. The sequence was collected from a woman aged 40 to 49 in good health. Sequencing used blood. The nucleotide sequence is TGTGCCAGTAAGGAGGGGGGCACTGAAGCTTTCTTT. The resulting protein is CASKEGGTEAFF.